These 23 T cell receptor beta chains came from one sample sequenced in a study of OX40 agonist ivuxolimab in advanced cancers. Data came from immunoSEQ multiplex PCR; TCRdb stores just in-frame clones and leaves some out. The data hold tens of thousands of clones, with approximately 90% observed a single time. The sample here was CD4+ or CD8+ T cells sorted from blood, taken in a trial of the OX40 agonist ivuxolimab. The receptors originated from an adult with an advanced solid tumor such as melanoma, head and neck, liver or kidney cancer.

CDR3 sequence: CASSSLGQGSYEQYF. The CDR3 nucleotides read TGTGCCAGCAGCTCCCTCGGACAGGGTTCCTACGAGCAGTACTTC. The chain combines TRBV7-6 with TRBJ2-7, with 8 nucleotides matching TRBD1. This CDR3 spans 15 amino acids. The V and J ends lost 4 bases and 1 base, in that order; junction bases with no gene match: 6. Per the germline V gene, CDR1 is SGHVS and CDR2 is FNYEAQ.

V gene TRBV25-1 combines with J gene TRBJ2-3, with D perhaps TRBD2 (6 bases). V was clipped by 3 bases and J by 6 bases, with 19 bases between them. The germline gives CDR1 MGHDK, CDR2 SYGVNS. CDR3 length: 16 amino acids. CDR3 bases: TGTGCCAGCAGTGATCCCGTCAACGGGAGTCCCGATACGCAGTATTTT. Translation gives CASSDPVNGSPDTQYF.

This chain links TRBV9 with TRBJ2-7, with 9 bases matching TRBD1. Unmatched junction bases numbered 4, after V lost 0 bases and J lost 3 bases. The CDR3 sequence is 15 residues long. Germline CDR1 reads SGDLS; CDR2 reads YYNGEE. The CDR3 nucleotides read TGTGCCAGCAGCGTAGAGGGGACAGGGAACTACGAGCAGTACTTC. It codes for CASSVEGTGNYEQYF.

This sequence joins TRBV28 and TRBJ1-4, with 9 bases aligning to TRBD1. The V segment lost 5 bases and the J segment 5 bases; nucleotides outside the gene matches: 12. Germline V gives CDR1 MDHEN, CDR2 SYDVKM. CDR3 size: 17 residues. CDR3 nucleotide sequence: TGTGCCAGCAGTCCGATAGGACAGGGGAAGACGAATGAAAAACTGTTTTTT. Translated, it gives CASSPIGQGKTNEKLFF.

The count of this clone is one. This chain connects TRBV28 to TRBJ2-1, with a possible D match to TRBD2 (6 bases). Germline V lookup: CDR1 MDHEN, CDR2 SYDVKM. CDR3 length: 15 residues. The V and J ends lost 5 bases and 6 bases respectively, with 17 bases between them. CDR3 protein: CASSGVAGPLNEQFF. DNA of the CDR3: TGTGCCAGCAGTGGGGTGGCGGGACCCCTCAATGAGCAGTTCTTC.

The gene calls are TRBV5-4 and TRBJ1-2; no clear D. The CDR3 sequence is 14 residues long. The germline gives CDR1 SGHNT, CDR2 YYREEE (reference sequence). Trimming left V 1 base short and J 0 bases short, with 7 bases between. CDR3 protein: CASSLRSSNYGYTF. CDR3 in DNA: TGTGCCAGCAGCTTGAGGTCCTCTAACTATGGCTACACCTTC.

This chain uses TRBV27 with TRBJ1-6; maybe TRBD1 (6 bases). The CDR3 has 14 residues. With 9 bases removed from V and 6 bases from J, the gap between germline ends came to 15 bases. Germline V gene sequence: CDR1 MNHEY, CDR2 SMNVEV (reference sequence). Written as DNA, the CDR3 is TGTGCCAGTGCGACAGGACTGGGTAATTCACCCCTCCACTTT. It specifies CASATGLGNSPLHF.

The chain uses TRBV9 and TRBJ2-7; tentatively, D is TRBD1 (5 bases). V was cut by 0 bases and J by 2 bases, with 9 bases left in between. Germline V gene data show CDR1 as SGDLS and CDR2 as YYNGEE. There are 14 residues in the CDR3. The CDR3 is CASSVGAGPYEQYF. The DNA of the CDR3 is TGTGCCAGCAGCGTAGGGGCAGGGCCCTACGAGCAGTACTTC. Supplemented by reference TRBV9 and TRBJ2-7, the full variable domain reads DSGVTQTPKHLITATGQRVTLRCSPRSGDLSVYWYQQSLDQGLQFLIQYYNGEERAKGNILERFSAQQFPDLHSELNLSSLELGDSALYFCASSVGAGPYEQYFGPGTRLTVT.

The chain employs TRBV6-5 and TRBJ1-1; D may be TRBD1 (5 bases). Germline CDR1 MNHEY, CDR2 SVGAGI. The CDR3 has 13 residues. Trimming removed 5 bases at V and 2 bases at J, with 9 bases between. CDR3 bases: TGTGCCAGCAGTGCAGGGAGCAACACTGAAGCTTTCTTT. This translates into CASSAGSNTEAFF.

The chain combines TRBV7-9 with TRBJ1-4; a weak D match, TRBD1 (6 bases). The CDR3 consists of 15 residues. Trimming took 5 bases from V and 6 from J, leaving 16 bases between them. CDR1 SEHNR and CDR2 FQNEAQ come from the germline V gene (reference sequence). The CDR3 DNA reads as TGTGCCAGCAGCGATGAGGGGGGGATTTATGAAAAACTGTTTTTT. Its translation is CASSDEGGIYEKLFF.

The gene calls are TRBV19 and TRBJ2-7; TRBD2 matches 7 bases. Trimming removed 5 bases from V and 3 bases from J; junction bases left unmatched: 13. Germline assignment: CDR1 LNHDA and CDR2 SQIVND (reference sequence). The CDR3 is 16 residues long. The CDR3 nucleotides are TGTGCCAGTAGTCCCCGCGGACTAGTAGGGATCTACGAGCAGTACTTC. It encodes CASSPRGLVGIYEQYF.

The chain carries TRBV6-5 and TRBJ1-2; possibly TRBD1 for D (5 bases). Between the trimmed V and J ends, which lost 0 bases and 1 base, there was a span of 9 bases. Germline CDR1 is MNHEY and CDR2 is SVGAGI. The CDR3 is 15 amino acids. The CDR3 here is CASSYSQEVNYGYTF. Written as DNA, the CDR3 is TGTGCCAGCAGTTACTCACAGGAAGTTAACTATGGCTACACCTTC.

V usage is TRBV4-3 and J usage is TRBJ1-1, with D hard to call. CDR3 length: 14 amino acids. The V gene's germline CDR1 is LGHNA and CDR2 YSLEER. V was cut by 0 bases and J by 3 bases, with 8 bases left in between. In DNA form, the CDR3 reads TGCGCCAGCAGCCAAGATATCCCCGACACTGAAGCTTTCTTT. This gives the protein CASSQDIPDTEAFF.

V usage is TRBV4-1 and J usage is TRBJ1-5; D is undetermined. V was cut by 1 base and J by 4 bases, with 14 bases left in between. Germline V lookup: CDR1 MGHRA, CDR2 YSYEKL. This CDR3 is 16 amino acids long. This CDR3 reads CASSQVLSRSNQPQHF. The CDR3 region has the DNA TGCGCCAGCAGCCAAGTACTGAGTCGGAGTAATCAGCCCCAGCATTTT.

The rearrangement links TRBV7-9 to TRBJ1-4; no firm D call. CDR1 and CDR2 from the germline V gene are SEHNR and FQNEAQ (reference sequence). There are 15 residues in the CDR3. V lost 1 base to trimming and J lost 4 bases, with 10 bases between them. The CDR3 sequence: CASSLGGSFNEKLFF. The CDR3 DNA reads as TGTGCCAGCAGCTTAGGTGGCAGCTTTAATGAAAAACTGTTTTTT.

The rearrangement joins TRBV6-5 to TRBJ2-6, with D unresolved. This CDR3 is built from 15 residues. Germline CDR1 is MNHEY and CDR2 is SVGAGI. V gave up 4 bases and J gave up 1 base, with 8 bases separating them. This CDR3 is CASSFEGSGANVLTF. DNA for the CDR3: TGTGCCAGCAGTTTTGAAGGGTCTGGGGCCAACGTCCTGACTTTC.

The count of this clone is one. The chain has TRBV19 and TRBJ1-2; D is perhaps TRBD1 (5 bases). V was shortened by 5 bases and J by 3 bases, with 16 bases between the two germline ends. The germline gives CDR1 LNHDA, CDR2 SQIVND (reference sequence). This CDR3 region has 15 residues. The CDR3 loop reads CASSPRGETYYGYTF. CDR3 sequence (DNA): TGTGCCAGTAGTCCCCGGGGGGAGACCTACTATGGCTACACCTTC.

V usage is TRBV29-1 and J usage is TRBJ2-2; no firm D call. The CDR3 length is 13 residues. Germline V CDR1 and CDR2: SQVTM, ANQGSEA. V was trimmed by 3 bases and J by 1 base, leaving 6 bases between them. The DNA for the CDR3 is TGCAGCGTTGAGCTCGGGAACACCGGGGAGCTGTTTTTT. Amino acids: CSVELGNTGELFF.

This chain uses TRBV19 with TRBJ2-1; 8 bases line up with TRBD2. This CDR3 is built from 13 residues. J was trimmed by 4 bases and V by 6 bases; bases with no gene match: 2. CDR1 is LNHDA and CDR2 is SQIVND in the germline V gene (reference sequence). The CDR3 loop reads CASSGLAYNEQFF. The CDR3 coding sequence is TGTGCCAGTAGCGGACTAGCATACAATGAGCAGTTCTTC.

The genes are TRBV30 and TRBJ2-1; tentative D call: TRBD1 (6 bases). CDR3 length: 13 residues. The germline CDR1 and CDR2 sequences are GTSNPN and SVGIG (reference sequence). Trimming took 3 bases from V and 2 from J, leaving 8 bases between them. CDR3 nucleotides: TGTGCCTGGAGAAAGGGGGCCTACAATGAGCAGTTCTTC. This gives the protein CAWRKGAYNEQFF.

The J gene is TRBJ2-3, the V gene TRBV4-3; 7 nucleotides line up with TRBD2. This CDR3 spans 16 amino acids. Trimming at V came to 0 bases and at J to 7 bases, leaving 10 bases not matched to a gene. Per germline, CDR1 LGHNA and CDR2 YSLEER. The CDR3, as DNA: TGCGCCAGCAGCCAAGACTCGCTAGCGGCCCCCCATACGCAGTATTTT. The encoded protein is CASSQDSLAAPHTQYF.

V gene TRBV5-4 combines with J gene TRBJ2-7; D may correspond to TRBD1 or TRBD2 (5 bases each). The V gene lost 4 bases and the J gene lost 5 bases, with 10 bases spanning the gap. From germline, CDR1 is SGHNT and CDR2 YYREEE (reference sequence). This CDR3 is 12 amino acids long. The CDR3 loop reads CASSTGLHEQYF. The CDR3 DNA reads as TGTGCCAGCAGCACGGGGCTCCACGAGCAGTACTTC. The variable domain in full, with the rest retrieved from reference TRBV5-4 and TRBJ2-7, is ETGVTQSPTHLIKTRGQQVTLRCSSQSGHNTVSWYQQALGQGPQFIFQYYREEENGRGNFPPRFSGLQFPNYSSELNVNALELDDSALYLCASSTGLHEQYFGPGTRLTVT.

In nucleotides, the CDR3 is TGTGCCAGCAGCGCGGGCGACAGCTTCTCTGGAAACACCATATATTTT. Translation: CASSAGDSFSGNTIYF. This chain links TRBV9 with TRBJ1-3; D may be TRBD1 (5 bases). The CDR3 runs to 16 residues. Per the germline V gene, CDR1 is SGDLS and CDR2 is YYNGEE. The ends were cut back, 3 bases at V and 0 bases at J, with 13 bases in the middle.